Listed below are T cell receptor beta chains from one sample, sequenced in a study of shared clonotypes between healthy human individuals. TCRdb's copy holds only in-frame clones and misses some; the assay was immunoSEQ multiplex PCR. The sample holds millions of clones; 85% to 95% are singletons and the top ten take around 1.1%. Sequenced: naive CD8+ T cells sorted from blood. Every receptor here comes from a man between 18 and 35 years old in good health. CDR3s include the opening cysteine and the closing phenylalanine or tryptophan. The order of the fields is J gene, clone size, D gene, V gene, CDR3 protein, CDR3 DNA. A D gene is named only where the DNA matches it firmly. Only part of the rows carry a size: once, few, many, or a class if the clone is expanded.

j_gene: TRBJ2-1
abundance: .
d_gene: .
v_gene: TRBV13
CDR3aa: CASSRETTEQFF
CDR3nt: TGTGCCAGCAGCCGGGAGACTACCGAGCAGTTCTTC

j_gene: TRBJ1-5
abundance: .
d_gene: TRBD1
v_gene: TRBV4-1
CDR3aa: CASSQTGTGYQPQHF
CDR3nt: TGCGCCAGCAGCCAAACCGGGACAGGGTACCAGCCCCAGCATTTT

j_gene: TRBJ1-6
abundance: .
d_gene: TRBD1
v_gene: TRBV6-1
CDR3aa: CASSNLGQGNSPLHF
CDR3nt: TGTGCCAGCAGTAACTTGGGACAGGGGAATTCACCCCTCCACTTT

j_gene: TRBJ2-5
abundance: .
d_gene: .
v_gene: TRBV7-6
CDR3aa: CASSLTEVETQYF
CDR3nt: TGTGCCAGCAGCCTCACGGAGGTGGAGACCCAGTACTTC

j_gene: TRBJ2-5
abundance: .
d_gene: .
v_gene: TRBV4-1
CDR3aa: CASSQEPSQETQYF
CDR3nt: TGCGCCAGCAGCCAAGAGCCCAGCCAAGAGACCCAGTACTTC

j_gene: TRBJ1-5
abundance: .
d_gene: .
v_gene: TRBV15
CDR3aa: CATSIGLGNQPQHF
CDR3nt: TGTGCCACCAGCATAGGGCTGGGTAATCAGCCCCAGCATTTT

j_gene: TRBJ2-5
abundance: .
d_gene: TRBD1
v_gene: TRBV5-8
CDR3aa: CASSLDQGAGETQYF
CDR3nt: TGTGCCAGCAGCTTGGATCAGGGGGCTGGAGAGACCCAGTACTTC

j_gene: TRBJ1-4
abundance: .
d_gene: TRBD1
v_gene: TRBV5-6
CDR3aa: CASRVSTGKREKLFF
CDR3nt: TGTGCCAGCAGGGTCTCGACAGGGAAGAGAGAAAAACTGTTTTTT

j_gene: TRBJ2-1
abundance: .
d_gene: .
v_gene: TRBV27
CDR3aa: CASSLDNAGPSSYNEQFF
CDR3nt: TGTGCCAGCAGTCTCGATAACGCAGGGCCGAGCTCCTACAATGAGCAGTTCTTC

j_gene: TRBJ2-7
abundance: .
d_gene: TRBD2
v_gene: TRBV5-1
CDR3aa: CASSLRASGSGVYEQYF
CDR3nt: TGCGCCAGCAGCTTAAGGGCTAGCGGGAGTGGGGTCTACGAGCAGTACTTC

j_gene: TRBJ2-1
abundance: .
d_gene: TRBD2
v_gene: TRBV27
CDR3aa: CASSLSSGGEQFF
CDR3nt: TGTGCCAGCAGTTTATCATCGGGGGGAGAGCAGTTCTTC

j_gene: TRBJ2-7
abundance: .
d_gene: .
v_gene: TRBV6-5
CDR3aa: CASSYSSASYEQYF
CDR3nt: TGTGCCAGCAGTTACTCTTCGGCTTCCTACGAGCAGTACTTC

j_gene: TRBJ2-7
abundance: .
d_gene: .
v_gene: TRBV28
CDR3aa: CASSFGGHSYEQYF
CDR3nt: TGTGCCAGCAGTTTCGGGGGGCATTCCTACGAGCAGTACTTC

j_gene: TRBJ1-2
abundance: .
d_gene: .
v_gene: TRBV4-3
CDR3aa: CASSQGTSGYTF
CDR3nt: TGCGCCAGCAGCCAAGGGACGTCAGGCTACACCTTC

j_gene: TRBJ1-6
abundance: once
d_gene: TRBD1
v_gene: TRBV19
CDR3aa: CASSITGQGHSPLHF
CDR3nt: TGTGCCAGTAGTATAACGGGACAGGGGCATTCACCCCTCCACTTT

j_gene: TRBJ2-4
abundance: .
d_gene: .
v_gene: TRBV4-1
CDR3aa: CASSQGTGSKNIQYF
CDR3nt: TGCGCCAGCAGCCAGGGGACGGGTTCCAAAAACATTCAGTACTTC

j_gene: TRBJ2-7
abundance: .
d_gene: TRBD1
v_gene: TRBV5-6
CDR3aa: CASSGTGYYEQYF
CDR3nt: TGTGCCAGCAGCGGGACAGGATACTACGAGCAGTACTTC

j_gene: TRBJ2-2
abundance: .
d_gene: TRBD2
v_gene: TRBV30
CDR3aa: CASPGGWVTGELFF
CDR3nt: TGTGCCTCCCCGGGAGGGTGGGTCACCGGGGAGCTGTTTTTT

j_gene: TRBJ2-7
abundance: .
d_gene: .
v_gene: TRBV4-1
CDR3aa: CASSQGGYEQYF
CDR3nt: TGCGCCAGCAGCCAAGGGGGATACGAGCAGTACTTC

j_gene: TRBJ1-6
abundance: .
d_gene: .
v_gene: TRBV7-2
CDR3aa: CASSLGGVVSPLHF
CDR3nt: TGTGCCAGCAGCTTAGGAGGGGTGGTTTCACCCCTCCACTTT

j_gene: TRBJ2-1
abundance: .
d_gene: TRBD2
v_gene: TRBV29-1
CDR3aa: CSVEGLAVGNEQFF
CDR3nt: TGCAGCGTTGAGGGACTAGCGGTGGGAAATGAGCAGTTCTTC